This TCR beta chain was recovered during a study of blood T cell repertoires in COVID-19. The wider study: Spain, Italy and the United States supplied samples that represented acute and convalescent COVID-19.

Libraries were prepared by immunoSEQ multiplex PCR; TCRdb keeps only in-frame clonotypes and omits some of them. The data hold fewer than 400,000 clones, with over 90% observed a single time. CDR1 and CDR2 (germline): MNHEY, SMNVEV (reference sequence). The CDR3 contains 16 residues. Unmatched junction bases numbered 12, after V lost 4 bases and J lost 7 bases. Those enrolled, adults aged about 18 to 89 years, came from some 25 US areas. Researchers sorted participants into cohorts using their self-reported clinical history. The chain employs TRBV27 and TRBJ2-5; 10 bases are shared with TRBD2. The receptor was derived from a woman aged 25 to 39 who had been exposed to COVID-19. Sequencing input: PBMCs or T cells enriched from blood (not recorded which). Here the CDR3 reads CASSSSGGAIAGTQYF. The CDR3 DNA sequence: TGTGCCAGCAGTTCCAGCGGGGGGGCCATCGCGGGGACCCAGTACTTC.